Reported below is one T cell receptor beta chain. The antigen is undetermined. The CDR3 totals 15 residues. Germline-derived CDR1 and CDR2 are LNHDA and SQIVND (reference sequence). The V segment lost 4 bases and the J segment 6 bases; nucleotides outside the gene matches: 4. The method was immunoSEQ multiplex PCR; TCRdb's version includes in-frame clones alone and lacks a portion of them. The data contain tens of thousands of clones, around 87% of them singletons. The entry originates in a study of T cell responses to AZD1222 COVID-19 vaccine. Findings of the study overall: After two AZD1222 doses, spike-specific TCR breadth and depth rose versus day 0.

This material consisted of peripheral blood, taken 28 days after the second AZD1222 dose. J is TRBJ2-1 and V is TRBV19; 12 nucleotides agree with TRBD1. The source of this sequence is an adult who received the AZD1222 COVID-19 vaccine. Here the CDR3 reads CASSRPGQGANEQFF. The CDR3 nucleotides read TGTGCCAGTAGTAGACCGGGACAGGGGGCCAATGAGCAGTTCTTC.